This TCR beta chain appears in the sequencing data of a study of blood T cell repertoires in COVID-19. Turning to the study itself: COVID-19 samples from acute and convalescent phases originated in the United States, Italy and Spain. The cDNA or gDNA used as material had been derived from T cells, B-cell-depleted T cells, or PBMCs.

Profiling relied on immunoSEQ multiplex PCR, and the TCRdb table lists in-frame clones only, not all of them. The sample lists approximately 93,000 clones; around 72% were seen once. Germline lookup yields CDR1 MGHDK and CDR2 SYGVNS. The junction had 4 bases not matched to a gene; V was cut back by 3 bases and J by 3 bases. The CDR3 extends over 15 amino acids. The rearrangement uses TRBV25-1 and TRBJ2-7; 11 bases align to TRBD1. The sequencing sample was made of peripheral blood. This sequence originates from a woman older than 75 with acute or convalescent COVID-19. For the CDR3, the DNA is TGTGCCAGCAGTGACCGGGACAGGGGGATCTACGAGCAGTACTTC. This codes for CASSDRDRGIYEQYF.